A selection of T cell receptor beta chains follows, all from one sample in a study of Tregs in tolerant kidney transplant recipients. TCRdb's copy holds only in-frame clones and misses some; the assay was immunoSEQ multiplex PCR. The sample has approximately 65,000 clones; roughly 89% are singletons. Material: CD4+ T cells from blood. All receptors come from a human donor in good health. The CDR3 runs from the conserved cysteine through the conserved F or W. D genes are given only for firm matches. Expanded clones get a size class; other rows say once, few or many, or leave the size out.

v_gene: TRBV30
d_gene: TRBD2
j_gene: TRBJ2-1
abundance: .
CDR3aa: CAWDLAGDNEQFF

v_gene: TRBV7-2
d_gene: TRBD1
j_gene: TRBJ2-1
abundance: .
CDR3aa: CASSLTRDRGTNEQFF

v_gene: TRBV6-5
d_gene: .
j_gene: TRBJ1-2
abundance: .
CDR3aa: CASNRGREDYGYTF

v_gene: TRBV9
d_gene: .
j_gene: TRBJ1-2
abundance: .
CDR3aa: CASSARYGGDYGYTF

v_gene: TRBV2
d_gene: TRBD1
j_gene: TRBJ1-5
abundance: .
CDR3aa: CASRFLGQGAGQPQHF

v_gene: TRBV12-5
d_gene: .
j_gene: TRBJ2-1
abundance: .
CDR3aa: CASTSQITLRNNEQFF

v_gene: TRBV6-5
d_gene: TRBD1
j_gene: TRBJ1-6
abundance: .
CDR3aa: CASMVSTGVGSPLHF

v_gene: TRBV5-4
d_gene: TRBD1
j_gene: TRBJ2-6
abundance: .
CDR3aa: CASSYGTGRSGANVLTF

v_gene: TRBV14
d_gene: .
j_gene: TRBJ1-1
abundance: .
CDR3aa: CASSRILRDTEAFF

v_gene: TRBV11-2
d_gene: .
j_gene: TRBJ1-4
abundance: .
CDR3aa: CASSPTGRNEKLFF

v_gene: TRBV2
d_gene: TRBD1
j_gene: TRBJ2-5
abundance: .
CDR3aa: CASSRDREYQETQYF

v_gene: TRBV18
d_gene: TRBD2
j_gene: TRBJ2-3
abundance: .
CDR3aa: CASSPKVGLERDTQYF

v_gene: TRBV5-6
d_gene: TRBD1
j_gene: TRBJ1-2
abundance: .
CDR3aa: CASSTQGVYGYTF

v_gene: TRBV18
d_gene: .
j_gene: TRBJ1-1
abundance: few
CDR3aa: CASSPDRSTEAFF